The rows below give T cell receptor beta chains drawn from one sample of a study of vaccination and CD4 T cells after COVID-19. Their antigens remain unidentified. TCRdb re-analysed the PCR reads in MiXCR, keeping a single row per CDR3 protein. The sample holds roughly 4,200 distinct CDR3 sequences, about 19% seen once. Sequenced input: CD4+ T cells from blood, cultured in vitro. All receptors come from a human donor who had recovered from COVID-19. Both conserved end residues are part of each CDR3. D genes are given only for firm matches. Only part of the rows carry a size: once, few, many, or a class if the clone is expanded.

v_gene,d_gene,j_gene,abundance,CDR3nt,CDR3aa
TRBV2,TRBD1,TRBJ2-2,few,TGTGCCAGCAGCATACAGGGGGTCAAGAACACCGGGGAGCTGTTTTTT,CASSIQGVKNTGELFF
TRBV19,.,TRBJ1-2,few,TGTGCCAGGAAAACAGGGAGTCGGGACTATGGCTACACCTTC,CARKTGSRDYGYTF
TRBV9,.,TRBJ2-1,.,TGTGCCAGCAGCGTAGACGCGGGGTCGGTCGATGAGCAGTTCTTC,CASSVDAGSVDEQFF
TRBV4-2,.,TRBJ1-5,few,TGTGCCAGCAGCCAAGATTGGGGGGCCCAGCCCCAGCATTTT,CASSQDWGAQPQHF
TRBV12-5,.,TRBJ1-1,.,TGTGCTAGTGGGGTTGACACTGAAGCTTTCTTT,CASGVDTEAFF
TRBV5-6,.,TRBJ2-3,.,TGTGCCAGCAGCTTACCAGTAGCAGATACGCAGTATTTT,CASSLPVADTQYF
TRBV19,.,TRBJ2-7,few,TGTGCCAGTAGTATCGAAGGCCCCGCCACCGAGCAGTACTTC,CASSIEGPATEQYF
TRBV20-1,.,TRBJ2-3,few,TGCAGTGCAAGCCCCCCGCCTGGGAGGGGGAGCACAGATACGCAGTATTTT,CSASPPPGRGSTDTQYF
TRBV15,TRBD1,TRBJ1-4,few,TGTGCCACCAGCAGAGGACAGGGTAATGAAAAACTGTTTTTT,CATSRGQGNEKLFF
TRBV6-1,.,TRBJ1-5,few,TGTGCCAGCAGTGAAGCACCAGGGTCGGGTCAGCCCCAGCATTTT,CASSEAPGSGQPQHF
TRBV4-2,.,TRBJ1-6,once,TGTGCCAGCAGTCCGGACCTGCCCCTTTCACCCCTCCACTTT,CASSPDLPLSPLHF
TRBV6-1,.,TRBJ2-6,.,TGTGCCAGCAGCCCCGACGGCTCTGGGGCCAACGTCCTGACTTTC,CASSPDGSGANVLTF
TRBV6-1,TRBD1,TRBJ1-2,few,TGTGCCAGCAGTGAGCCTAACAGGGGGCCGGCTGGCTACACCTTC,CASSEPNRGPAGYTF
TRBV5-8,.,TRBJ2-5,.,TGTGCCAGCAGCTTGGTCAAGGGGCTCAGGGAGGAGACCCAGTACTTC,CASSLVKGLREETQYF
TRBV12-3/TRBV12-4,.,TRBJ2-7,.,TGTGCCAGCAGCCCCGGGGCCACCTACGAGCAGTACTTC,CASSPGATYEQYF
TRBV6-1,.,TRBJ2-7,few,TGTGCCAGCAAAGAATCGGGCACCCCCTACGAGCAGTACTTC,CASKESGTPYEQYF
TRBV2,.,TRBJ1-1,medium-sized,TGTGCCAGCTGCGGCCCGGGGGGGGGCTCAGGTCAATTT,CASCGPGGGSGQF
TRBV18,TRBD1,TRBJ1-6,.,TGTGCCAGCTCACAGGGGACAGGGGATTCACCCCTCCACTTT,CASSQGTGDSPLHF
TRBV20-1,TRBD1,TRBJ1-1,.,TGCAGTGCTAGTTCGGGGACAGGGTATACTGAAGCTTTCTTT,CSASSGTGYTEAFF
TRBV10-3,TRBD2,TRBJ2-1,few,TGTGCCATCAGTGAAGGGACTACCATGCCTGAGCAGTTCTTC,CAISEGTTMPEQFF
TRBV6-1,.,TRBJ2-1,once,TGTGCCAGCAGTCGTTTCTTAAGCTCCTACAATGAGCAGTTCTTC,CASSRFLSSYNEQFF
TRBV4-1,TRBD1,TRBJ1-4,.,TGCGCCAGCAGCCAAGGTGGGACAGGGGACGAAAAACTGTTTTTT,CASSQGGTGDEKLFF
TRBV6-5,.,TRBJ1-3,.,TGTGCCAGCAGTTACACGTTCCAATTGACAGGACCGGGGGGAAACACCATATATTTT,CASSYTFQLTGPGGNTIYF
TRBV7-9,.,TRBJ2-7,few,TGTGCCAGCAGCTTGGGAACCGGGACGAAATCCTACGAGCAGTACTTC,CASSLGTGTKSYEQYF
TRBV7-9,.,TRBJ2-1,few,TGTGCCAGCAGCTTAGGATCGTGGAATGAGCAGTTCTTC,CASSLGSWNEQFF
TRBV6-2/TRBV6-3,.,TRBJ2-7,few,TGTGCCAGCAAGATGAGGACATTTTTCCCGGTCGAGCAGTACTTC,CASKMRTFFPVEQYF
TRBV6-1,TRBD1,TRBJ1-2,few,TGTGCCAGCAGGGCTACAGGGGGCAATGGCTACACCTTC,CASRATGGNGYTF